The entry below gives a single T cell receptor beta chain sequence along with its context. Its recognized antigen is unknown. Base-call qualities are not available, and no considerably larger clone is one nucleotide away. These data originate in a study of blood T cell repertoires in COVID-19 (TCRdb year 2020). Background for the entire study: Collaborator samples came from the United States, Italy and Spain and covered acute and convalescent phases of COVID-19. Nearly every sample came with metadata listing a de-identified subject ID, COVID-19 status, age in years and sex. A freely available public database, intended as a resource for researchers studying the immune response to SARS-CoV-2, is where the repertoires were released. Where available, HLA class I and class II types were taken from metadata supplied by the sample provider and were not determined by assay-based typing. The samples were drawn from two sources: the first 160 participants of the ongoing ImmuneRACE study, and 1,000 to 1,500 subjects contributed by 6 global collaborators. The material from the prospective study consisted of cDNA or gDNA derived from T cells, B-cell-depleted T cells, or PBMCs. Subjects who had been exposed to COVID-19, were actively infected with it, or had recovered from it provided the deeply sampled blood TCRbeta repertoires that made up the dataset. Results the study describes overall, beyond this receptor: How much clinical and demographic metadata was included differed by source and by participant, and the metadata was provided uncurated.

The germline V gene (reference sequence) gives CDR1 as LNHNV and CDR2 as YYDKDF. The CDR3 sequence holds 15 residues, the cysteine and phenylalanine included. The only DNA kept is the CDR3, 45 bases in frame from the first base. A distance of 22 bases separates the germline ends of V and J, which lose 6 bases and 8 bases respectively. TCRbeta CDR3 regions were amplified from genomic DNA by means of the immunoSEQ Assay, a bias-controlled multiplex PCR. As for the original processing: Nucleated cell counts per sample were estimated from amplification of reference gene primers within the assay. To quantify the absolute abundance of each unique TCRbeta CDR3 rearrangement, sequence reads were collapsed and filtered. For each sample, productive Simpson clonality was calculated as the square root of Simpson's diversity index across productive rearrangements. This immuneACCESS table, as held by TCRdb, lists in-frame sequences with V and J called but not all clones. Of the missing ones, under half trace to an unresolved V gene in checked studies; the others have no known cause. The DNA gave D and trimming, while V, J and clone size come from that table. The sample contains fewer than 250,000 clones, 90% to 95% of them found a single time. The top ten clones comprise 1.2% of the sample.

Whole blood was collected in K2EDTA tubes by collaborating institutions according to the institutions' own protocols. For TCRbeta analysis, collaborators shipped samples as frozen whole blood, isolated PBMCs, or DNA extracted from either of those sample types. Material: peripheral blood. The clonotype originates from a man aged 25-45 years with acute or convalescent COVID-19. This receptor chain uses TRBV15 and TRBJ1-2; the D segment could be TRBD1, given 5 matching bases. For the CDR3, the sequence is CATSTPQGGVRGYTF. The nucleotides read TGTGCCACCAGTACGCCCCAGGGAGGGGTGAGGGGCTACACCTTC. Full variable domain (CDR3 extended with the reference TRBV15 and TRBJ1-2 proteins): DAMVIQNPRYQVTQFGKPVTLSCSQTLNHNVMYWYQQKSSQAPKLLFHYYDKDFNNEADTPDNFQSRRPNTSFCFLDIRSPGLGDTAMYLCATSTPQGGVRGYTFGSGTRLTVV.